The present T cell receptor (beta chain) was sequenced within a study of cytomegalovirus exposure and HLA in healthy donors. Study information: The Caucasian-associated ancestry cluster contained about four fifths of the roughly 400 genotyped donors. General study points: V- and J-gene trimming in TCR beta was tied to a missense DCLRE1C variant by an analysis performed later.

The PCR made use of 60 Vbeta and 13 Jbeta primers. This table comes from immunoSEQ multiplex PCR, and its TCRdb copy is limited to in-frame clones, with some not included. This sample carries around 200,000 clones, approximately 84% of them seen once, and the ten largest clones take approximately 0.62%. With respect to this clone: Its specificity is unknown.

Germline loops: CDR1 MDHEN, CDR2 SYDVKM. CDR3 size: 16 residues. V was pared by 2 bases and J by 0 bases, with 11 bases between. The sequence was obtained from a woman in her forties in good health and CMV-seronegative. V usage is TRBV28 and J usage is TRBJ2-4, with D possibly matching TRBD1 (6 bases). The specimen was PBMCs. CDR3 region: CASSLGQLLAKNIQYF. The DNA for the CDR3 is TGTGCCAGCAGTTTAGGACAGCTCCTAGCCAAAAACATTCAGTACTTC.